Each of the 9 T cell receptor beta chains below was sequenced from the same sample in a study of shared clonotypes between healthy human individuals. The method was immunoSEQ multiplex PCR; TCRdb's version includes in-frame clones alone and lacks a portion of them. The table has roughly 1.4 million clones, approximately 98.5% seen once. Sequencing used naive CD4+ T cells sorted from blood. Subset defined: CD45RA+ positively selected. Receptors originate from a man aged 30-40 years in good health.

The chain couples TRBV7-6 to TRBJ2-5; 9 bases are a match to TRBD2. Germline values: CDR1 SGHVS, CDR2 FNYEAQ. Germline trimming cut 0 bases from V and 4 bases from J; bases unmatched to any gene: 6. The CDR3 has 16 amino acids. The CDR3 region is CASSLAGTSLVETQYF. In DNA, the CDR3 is TGTGCCAGCAGCTTAGCTGGGACTAGCTTAGTAGAGACCCAGTACTTC.

Here the CDR3 DNA reads TGTGCCAGCAGCCAAGCGGGACTGAGACTAGCGGGAATTGAGCAGTTCTTC. This translates into CASSQAGLRLAGIEQFF. The genes are TRBV14 and TRBJ2-1, with TRBD2 matching over 11 bases. CDR1 and CDR2 from the germline V gene are SGHDN and FVKESK. Trimming took 1 base from V and 9 from J; bases not matched to a gene: 11. The CDR3 extends over 17 amino acids.

The CDR3 sequence: CASNQGLGGYTF. The DNA for the CDR3 is TGTGCCAGTAACCAAGGACTAGGTGGCTACACCTTC. The chain combines TRBV9 with TRBJ1-2; D unclear. The CDR3 is 12 amino acids. Germline V gene sequence: CDR1 SGDLS, CDR2 YYNGEE. V gave up 8 bases and J gave up 7 bases, with 15 bases separating them.

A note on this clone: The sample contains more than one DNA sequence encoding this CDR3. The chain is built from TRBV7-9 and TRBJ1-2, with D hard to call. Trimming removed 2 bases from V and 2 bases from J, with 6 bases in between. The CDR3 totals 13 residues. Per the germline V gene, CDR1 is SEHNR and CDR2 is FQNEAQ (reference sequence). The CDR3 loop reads CASSLSSNYGYTF. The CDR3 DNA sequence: TGTGCCAGCAGCTTATCGTCAAACTATGGCTACACCTTC. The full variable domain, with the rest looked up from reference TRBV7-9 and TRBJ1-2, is DTGVSQNPRHKITKRGQNVTFRCDPISEHNRLYWYRQTLGQGPEFLTYFQNEAQLEKSRLLSDRFSAERPKGSFSTLEIQRTEQGDSAMYLCASSLSSNYGYTFGSGTRLTVV.

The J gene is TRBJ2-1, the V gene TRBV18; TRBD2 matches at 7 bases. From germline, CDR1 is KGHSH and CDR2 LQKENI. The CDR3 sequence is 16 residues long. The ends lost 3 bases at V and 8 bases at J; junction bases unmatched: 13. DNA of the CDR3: TGTGCCAGCTCACCCTCCGGAGGGAGGGCCTGGGATGAGCAGTTCTTC. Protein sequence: CASSPSGGRAWDEQFF.

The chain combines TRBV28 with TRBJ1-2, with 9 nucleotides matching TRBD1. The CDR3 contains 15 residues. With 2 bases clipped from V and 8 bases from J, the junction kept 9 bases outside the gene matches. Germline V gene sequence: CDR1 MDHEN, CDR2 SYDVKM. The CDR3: CASSLLGQGYEGYTF. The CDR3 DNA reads TGTGCCAGCAGTTTACTTGGACAGGGGTATGAGGGCTACACCTTC.

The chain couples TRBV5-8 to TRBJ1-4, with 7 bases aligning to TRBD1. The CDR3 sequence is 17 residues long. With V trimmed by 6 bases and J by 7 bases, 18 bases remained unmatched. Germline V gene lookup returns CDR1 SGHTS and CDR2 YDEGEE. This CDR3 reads CASTMRTGRAPFEKLFF. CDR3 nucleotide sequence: TGTGCCAGCACGATGAGGACAGGACGAGCTCCCTTTGAAAAACTGTTTTTT.

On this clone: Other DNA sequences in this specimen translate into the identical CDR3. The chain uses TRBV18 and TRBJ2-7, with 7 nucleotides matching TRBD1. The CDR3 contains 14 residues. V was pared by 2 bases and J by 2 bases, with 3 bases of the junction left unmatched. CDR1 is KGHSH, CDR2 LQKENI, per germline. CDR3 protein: CASSPKQGTYEQYF. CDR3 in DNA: TGTGCCAGCTCACCAAAACAGGGGACCTACGAGCAGTACTTC.

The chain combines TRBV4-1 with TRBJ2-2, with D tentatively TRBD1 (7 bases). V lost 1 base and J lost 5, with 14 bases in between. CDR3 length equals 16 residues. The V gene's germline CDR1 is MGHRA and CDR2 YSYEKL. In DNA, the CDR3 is TGCGCCAGCAGCCAAGTGGAGGGGGCCGCAACCGGGGAGCTGTTTTTT. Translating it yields CASSQVEGAATGELFF.